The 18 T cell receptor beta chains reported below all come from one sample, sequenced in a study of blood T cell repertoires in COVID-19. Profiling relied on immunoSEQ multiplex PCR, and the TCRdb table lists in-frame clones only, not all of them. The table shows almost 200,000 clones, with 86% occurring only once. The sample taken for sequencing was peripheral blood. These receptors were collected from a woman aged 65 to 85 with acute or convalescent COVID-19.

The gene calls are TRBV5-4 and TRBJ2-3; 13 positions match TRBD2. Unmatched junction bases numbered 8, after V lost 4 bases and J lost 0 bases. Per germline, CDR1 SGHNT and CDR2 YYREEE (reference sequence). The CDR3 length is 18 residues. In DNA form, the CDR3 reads TGTGCCAGCAGCAGACTAGCGGGGGGTAGTAGTAGCACAGATACGCAGTATTTT. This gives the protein CASSRLAGGSSSTDTQYF.

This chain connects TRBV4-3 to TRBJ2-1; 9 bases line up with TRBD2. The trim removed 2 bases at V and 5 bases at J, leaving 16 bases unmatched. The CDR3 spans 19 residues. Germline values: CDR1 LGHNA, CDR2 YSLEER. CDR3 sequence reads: CASSQSGVAGVGLNNEQFF. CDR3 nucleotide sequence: TGCGCCAGCAGCCAATCTGGTGTAGCGGGAGTGGGGCTGAACAATGAGCAGTTCTTC.

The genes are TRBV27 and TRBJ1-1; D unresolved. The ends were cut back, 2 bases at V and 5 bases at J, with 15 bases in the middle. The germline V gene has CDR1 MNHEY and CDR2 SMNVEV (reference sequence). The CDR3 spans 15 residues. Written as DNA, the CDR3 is TGTGCCAGCAGTTTAGGAAGAAGGGCGGGGACTGAAGCTTTCTTT. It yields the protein CASSLGRRAGTEAFF.

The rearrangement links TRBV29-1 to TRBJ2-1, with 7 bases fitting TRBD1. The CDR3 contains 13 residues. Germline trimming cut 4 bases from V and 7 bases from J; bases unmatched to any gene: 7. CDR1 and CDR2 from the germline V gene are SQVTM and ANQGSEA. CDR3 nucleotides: TGCAGCGTTGCCCGGGACAGCCTGAATGAGCAGTTCTTC. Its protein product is CSVARDSLNEQFF.

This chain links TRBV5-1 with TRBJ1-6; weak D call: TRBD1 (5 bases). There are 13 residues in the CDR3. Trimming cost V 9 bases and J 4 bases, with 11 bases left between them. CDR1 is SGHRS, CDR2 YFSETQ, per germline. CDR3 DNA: TGCGCCACCCGAACAGGATATAATTCACCCCTCCACTTT. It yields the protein CATRTGYNSPLHF.

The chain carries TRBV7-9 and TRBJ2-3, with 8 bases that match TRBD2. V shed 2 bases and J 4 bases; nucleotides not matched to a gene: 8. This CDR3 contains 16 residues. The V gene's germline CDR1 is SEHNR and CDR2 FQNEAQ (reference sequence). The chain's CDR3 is CASSLLNGGAPDTQYF. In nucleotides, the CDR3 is TGTGCCAGCAGCTTATTAAACGGGGGGGCCCCAGATACGCAGTATTTT.

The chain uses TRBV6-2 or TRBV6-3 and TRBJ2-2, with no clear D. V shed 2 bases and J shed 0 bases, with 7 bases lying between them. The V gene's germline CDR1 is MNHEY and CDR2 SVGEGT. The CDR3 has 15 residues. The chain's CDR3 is CASSYKRANTGELFF. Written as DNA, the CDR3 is TGTGCCAGCAGTTACAAACGGGCGAACACCGGGGAGCTGTTTTTT.

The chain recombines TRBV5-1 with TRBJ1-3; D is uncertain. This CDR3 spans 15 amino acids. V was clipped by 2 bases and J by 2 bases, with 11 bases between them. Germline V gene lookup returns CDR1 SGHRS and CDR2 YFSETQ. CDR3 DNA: TGCGCCAGCAGCTTAGGACTCTCTCCTGGAAACACCATATATTTT. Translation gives CASSLGLSPGNTIYF.

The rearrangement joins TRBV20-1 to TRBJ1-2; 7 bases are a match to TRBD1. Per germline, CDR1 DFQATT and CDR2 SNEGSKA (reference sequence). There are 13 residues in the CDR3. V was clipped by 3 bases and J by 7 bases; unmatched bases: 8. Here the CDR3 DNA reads TGCAGTGCTAGTAACAGGGGACAAACTGGCTACACCTTC. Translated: CSASNRGQTGYTF.

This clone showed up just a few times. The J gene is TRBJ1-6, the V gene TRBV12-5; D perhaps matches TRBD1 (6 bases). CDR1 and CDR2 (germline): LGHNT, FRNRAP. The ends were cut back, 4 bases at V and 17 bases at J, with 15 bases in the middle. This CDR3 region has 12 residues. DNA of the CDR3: TGTGCTAGTGGTTCGGACAGTGGTACGGTCCACTTT. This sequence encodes CASGSDSGTVHF. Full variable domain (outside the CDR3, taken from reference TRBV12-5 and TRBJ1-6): DARVTQTPRHKVTEMGQEVTMRCQPILGHNTVFWYRQTMMQGLELLAYFRNRAPLDDSGMPKDRFSAEMPDATLATLKIQPSEPRDSAVYFCASGSDSGTVHFGNGTRLTVT.

CDR3: CASKPMPGGTDTQYF. CDR3 nucleotide sequence: TGTGCCAGCAAGCCGATGCCGGGAGGCACAGATACGCAGTATTTT. The chain combines TRBV2 with TRBJ2-3; weak D call: TRBD2 (6 bases). CDR3 size: 15 residues. Germline V lookup: CDR1 SNHLY, CDR2 FYNNEI. Trimming left V 7 bases short and J 1 base short, with 15 bases between.

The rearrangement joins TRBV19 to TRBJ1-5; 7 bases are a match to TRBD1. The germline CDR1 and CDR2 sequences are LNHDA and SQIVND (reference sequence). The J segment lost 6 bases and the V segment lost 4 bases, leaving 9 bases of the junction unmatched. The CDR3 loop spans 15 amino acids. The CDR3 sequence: CASSTDRAVVQPQHF. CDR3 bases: TGTGCCAGTAGTACAGACAGGGCGGTAGTTCAGCCCCAGCATTTT.

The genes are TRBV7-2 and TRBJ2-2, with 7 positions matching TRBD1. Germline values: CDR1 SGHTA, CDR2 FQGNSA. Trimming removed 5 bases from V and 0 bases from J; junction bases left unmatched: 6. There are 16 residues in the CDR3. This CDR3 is CASSRPTGSNTGELFF. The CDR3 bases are TGTGCCAGCAGCCGCCCGACAGGGTCGAACACCGGGGAGCTGTTTTTT.

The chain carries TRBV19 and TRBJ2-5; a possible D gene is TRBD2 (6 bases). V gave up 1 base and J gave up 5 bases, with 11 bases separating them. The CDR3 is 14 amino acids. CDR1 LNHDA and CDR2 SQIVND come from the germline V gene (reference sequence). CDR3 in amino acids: CASSIVRGTETQYF. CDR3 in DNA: TGTGCCAGTAGTATAGTACGGGGGACGGAGACCCAGTACTTC. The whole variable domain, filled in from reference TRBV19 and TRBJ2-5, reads DGGITQSPKYLFRKEGQNVTLSCEQNLNHDAMYWYRQDPGQGLRLIYYSQIVNDFQKGDIAEGYSVSREKKESFPLTVTSAQKNPTAFYLCASSIVRGTETQYFGPGTRLLVL.

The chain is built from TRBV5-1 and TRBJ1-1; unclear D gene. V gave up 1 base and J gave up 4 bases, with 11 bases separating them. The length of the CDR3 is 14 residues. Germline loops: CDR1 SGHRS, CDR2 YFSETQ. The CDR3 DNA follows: TGCGCCAGCAGCTTGCAGAACGCTGTCACTGAAGCTTTCTTT. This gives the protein CASSLQNAVTEAFF.

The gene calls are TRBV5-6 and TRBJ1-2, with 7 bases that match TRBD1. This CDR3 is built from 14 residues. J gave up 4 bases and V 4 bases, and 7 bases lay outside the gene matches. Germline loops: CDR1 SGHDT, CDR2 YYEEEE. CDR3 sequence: CASSLTGRGYGYTF. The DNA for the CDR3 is TGTGCCAGCAGCCTGACAGGGCGAGGCTATGGCTACACCTTC.

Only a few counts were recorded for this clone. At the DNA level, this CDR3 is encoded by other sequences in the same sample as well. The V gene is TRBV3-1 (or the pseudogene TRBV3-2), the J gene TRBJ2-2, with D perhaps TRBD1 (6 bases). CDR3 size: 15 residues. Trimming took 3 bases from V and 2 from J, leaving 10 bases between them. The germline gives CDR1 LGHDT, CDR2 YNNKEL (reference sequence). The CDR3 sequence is CASSHDRRNTGELFF. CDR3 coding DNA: TGTGCCAGCAGCCATGACAGGCGAAACACCGGGGAGCTGTTTTTT.

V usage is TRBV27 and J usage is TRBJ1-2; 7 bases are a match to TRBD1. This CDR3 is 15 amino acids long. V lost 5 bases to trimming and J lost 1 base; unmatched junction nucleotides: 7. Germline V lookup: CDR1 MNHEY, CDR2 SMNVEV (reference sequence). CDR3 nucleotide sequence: TGTGCCAGCAGTCCCCTTGGGGACAGTAACTATGGCTACACCTTC. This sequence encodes CASSPLGDSNYGYTF.